This TCR beta chain was captured by sequencing in a study of patients and donors after allogeneic stem cell transplantation (dated by TCRdb to between 2020 and 2021). Libraries were made using RT-PCR. Instrument used: NextSeq 550. The public reads were reanalyzed by TCRdb: fastp trimming at Q25, MiXCR alignment, in-frame beta chains only. Every distinct CDR3 protein forms one entry, paired with its most common genes and DNA. The sample contains about 960,000 distinct CDR3 sequences, approximately 18% of them found a single time. The ten largest clones capture around 6% of the sample. On this clonotype: The antigen it recognizes is unknown. An end of the junction differs from the germline gene, which may be a read error.

CDR3 length: 14 amino acids, cysteine to phenylalanine. The retained sequence is limited to the CDR3, 42 bases, with the frame set at the first base. This clonotype was sampled from a human donor who was either an allogeneic HSCT recipient or a stem cell or donor lymphocyte infusion donor (not recorded which). It is not recorded whose cells these are; they may come from a transplant donor. The sequence links TRBV12-3 or TRBV12-4 to TRBJ1-1; confidence is insufficient to name the D gene. The sequencing sample was made of blood, either unsorted or a sorted T cell fraction (not recorded which). The CDR3 region reads CGSSFSILNTEAFF. The DNA sequence is TGTGGCAGCAGTTTTTCGATTTTGAACACTGAAGCTTTCTTT.